The sequence of this T cell receptor beta chain was determined in a study of cytomegalovirus exposure and HLA in healthy donors. Study results and limitations: Earlier analysis yielded a pattern in which most TCR beta V segments were productive about 90% or about 30% of the time. Overall, roughly 160 TCR beta chains were annotated as cytomegalovirus-associated.

With respect to this clone: Antigen unknown.

Per germline, CDR1 SGHTA and CDR2 FQGTGA. V lost 0 bases to trimming and J lost 6 bases; unmatched junction nucleotides: 5. The CDR3 totals 15 residues. Primers: 60 Vbeta forward and 13 Jbeta reverse. TCRdb's copy holds only in-frame clones and misses some; the assay was immunoSEQ multiplex PCR. Of 120,000 to 150,000 clones in the sample, about 80% were seen once. This sequence joins TRBV7-3 and TRBJ1-2, with TRBD1 identical over 9 bases. Sequenced input: PBMCs. This receptor was obtained from a male donor in good health and CMV-seronegative. DNA of the CDR3: TGTGCCAGCAGCTTAACCGGGACAGGGCCTGATGGCTACACCTTC. Translating it yields CASSLTGTGPDGYTF. Full variable domain (outside the CDR3, taken from reference TRBV7-3 and TRBJ1-2): GAGVSQTPSNKVTEKGKYVELRCDPISGHTALYWYRQSLGQGPEFLIYFQGTGAADDSGLPNDRFFAVRPEGSVSTLKIQRTERGDSAVYLCASSLTGTGPDGYTFGSGTRLTVV.